These 24 T cell receptor beta chains were all obtained from the same sample, sequenced in a study of T cell responses to AZD1222 COVID-19 vaccine. Libraries were prepared by immunoSEQ multiplex PCR; TCRdb keeps only in-frame clonotypes and omits some of them. The table records about 110,000 clones, about 88% of them present only once. The starting material was peripheral blood, obtained on day 0 of AZD1222 vaccination. Receptors were obtained from an adult in good health.

The rearrangement joins TRBV4-1 to TRBJ2-2; D perhaps matches TRBD2 (5 bases). With 4 bases removed from V and 6 bases from J, the gap between germline ends came to 30 bases. The germline V gene has CDR1 MGHRA and CDR2 YSYEKL. CDR3 length: 20 residues. This CDR3 is CASSRMRKPVYEQRAGELFF. CDR3 nucleotide sequence: TGCGCCAGCAGCCGGATGCGGAAACCGGTGTACGAACAGAGGGCCGGGGAGCTGTTTTTT.

The chain is built from TRBV25-1 and TRBJ2-7, with D perhaps assigned TRBD1 or TRBD2 (5 bases each). The CDR3 totals 13 residues. V lost 3 bases and J 4 bases, leaving 10 bases between the germline ends. Germline assignment: CDR1 MGHDK and CDR2 SYGVNS. The CDR3 DNA reads as TGTGCCAGCAGTGACGGGGCTCTATACGAGCAGTACTTC. It yields the protein CASSDGALYEQYF.

CDR3 sequence: CASSYSGIGQPQHF. The CDR3 bases are TGCGCCAGCAGCTACTCAGGGATCGGACAGCCCCAGCATTTT. The chain combines TRBV5-1 with TRBJ1-5, with D maybe TRBD1 (5 bases). V was pared by 3 bases and J by 7 bases, with 14 bases between. Germline CDR1 and CDR2: SGHRS and YFSETQ. This CDR3 is built from 14 residues.

The V gene is TRBV5-4, the J gene TRBJ2-7, with a possible D match to TRBD1 (5 bases). Germline V gives CDR1 SGHNT, CDR2 YYREEE (reference sequence). CDR3 length equals 13 residues. V lost 5 bases to trimming and J lost 1 base, with 10 bases between them. The CDR3 DNA reads as TGTGCCAGCAGTAAAGGGGATTCCTACGAGCAGTACTTC. Protein sequence: CASSKGDSYEQYF.

This sequence joins TRBV15 and TRBJ2-5; TRBD2 aligns across 7 bases. The CDR3 loop spans 15 amino acids. Looked up from germline, CDR1 is LNHNV and CDR2 is YYDKDF (reference sequence). Trimming removed 6 bases from V and 2 bases from J; junction bases left unmatched: 9. CDR3 protein: CATRGEGVYQETQYF. The CDR3 nucleotides read TGTGCCACCAGGGGGGAGGGAGTTTATCAAGAGACCCAGTACTTC. Supplemented by reference TRBV15 and TRBJ2-5, the full variable domain reads DAMVIQNPRYQVTQFGKPVTLSCSQTLNHNVMYWYQQKSSQAPKLLFHYYDKDFNNEADTPDNFQSRRPNTSFCFLDIRSPGLGDTAMYLCATRGEGVYQETQYFGPGTRLLVL.

This chain links TRBV29-1 with TRBJ1-1; a possible D gene is TRBD1 (6 bases). The germline gives CDR1 SQVTM, CDR2 ANQGSEA. V was shortened by 7 bases and J by 4 bases, with 13 bases between the two germline ends. The CDR3 covers 12 residues. CDR3 sequence: CSGRTGTTEAFF. The CDR3 nucleotides are TGCAGCGGAAGAACAGGGACCACTGAAGCTTTCTTT.

The chain combines TRBV18 with TRBJ2-7; no definite D call. Looked up from germline, CDR1 is KGHSH and CDR2 is LQKENI. This CDR3 is built from 15 residues. With 0 bases removed from V and 2 bases from J, the gap between germline ends came to 11 bases. The CDR3 loop reads CASSPPGRVAYEQYF. The DNA of the CDR3 is TGTGCCAGCTCACCACCCGGAAGGGTTGCCTACGAGCAGTACTTC. Full variable domain (missing parts from reference TRBV18 and TRBJ2-7): NAGVMQNPRHLVRRRGQEARLRCSPMKGHSHVYWYRQLPEEGLKFMVYLQKENIIDESGMPKERFSAEFPKEGPSILRIQQVVRGDSAAYFCASSPPGRVAYEQYFGPGTRLTVT.

V and J are TRBV24-1 and TRBJ1-2; D ambiguous. The germline V gene has CDR1 KGHDR and CDR2 SFDVKD. Trimming took off 3 bases at V and 7 bases at J, with 14 bases between the two ends. This CDR3 has 14 residues. CDR3 loop: CATSDPSRGAGYTF. The DNA of the CDR3 is TGTGCCACCAGTGATCCCTCTCGGGGTGCTGGCTACACCTTC.

The V and J genes are TRBV15 and TRBJ2-1; D could derive from TRBD1 or TRBD2 (5 bases each). V was shortened by 5 bases and J by 5 bases, with 16 bases between the two germline ends. The germline CDR1 and CDR2 sequences are LNHNV and YYDKDF (reference sequence). This CDR3 is built from 15 residues. CDR3 in DNA: TGTGCCACCAGCGACCCCGGGACCGAAGACAATGAGCAGTTCTTC. This translates into CATSDPGTEDNEQFF.

The chain employs TRBV30 and TRBJ2-3; D unclear. This CDR3 has 13 amino acids. Trimming shortened V by 0 bases and J by 7 bases, and 11 bases separated the two germline ends. Looked up from germline, CDR1 is GTSNPN and CDR2 is SVGIG (reference sequence). This chain's CDR3 is CAWSVHMGNTQYF. The CDR3 DNA sequence: TGTGCCTGGAGTGTACACATGGGGAATACGCAGTATTTT. Based on the CDR3 plus reference TRBV30 and TRBJ2-3, the full variable domain is SQTIHQWPATLVQPVGSPLSLECTVEGTSNPNLYWYRQAAGRGLQLLFYSVGIGQISSEVPQNLSASRPQDRQFILSSKKLLLSDSGFYLCAWSVHMGNTQYFGPGTRLTVL.

This chain joins TRBV2 and TRBJ1-1, with D uncertain. Between the trimmed V and J ends, which lost 4 bases and 1 base, there was a span of 10 bases. Per the germline V gene, CDR1 is SNHLY and CDR2 is FYNNEI. The CDR3 sequence is 14 residues long. The CDR3 DNA reads TGTGCCAGCAGTGTTGGCAGCTGGAACACTGAAGCTTTCTTT. Its protein is CASSVGSWNTEAFF. Using reference TRBV2 and TRBJ1-1 for the parts outside the CDR3, the full variable domain is EPEVTQTPSHQVTQMGQEVILRCVPISNHLYFYWYRQILGQKVEFLVSFYNNEISEKSEIFDDQFSVERPDGSNFTLKIRSTKLEDSAMYFCASSVGSWNTEAFFGQGTRLTVV.

V is TRBV12-5 and J is TRBJ1-2; tentatively, D is TRBD1 (5 bases). CDR3 size: 16 residues. Germline loops: CDR1 LGHNT, CDR2 FRNRAP. V was trimmed by 3 bases and J by 0 bases, leaving 14 bases between them. The CDR3, as DNA: TGTGCTAGTGGTTTAATATCAGGGAGAACTAACTATGGCTACACCTTC. Translating it yields CASGLISGRTNYGYTF.

This chain links TRBV29-1 with TRBJ1-1, with 7 bases identical to TRBD1. J gave up 1 base and V 6 bases, and 5 bases lay outside the gene matches. The CDR3 spans 13 residues. The germline V gene has CDR1 SQVTM and CDR2 ANQGSEA. The CDR3, as DNA: TGCAGCGTAGCGGGACAGCAGAACACTGAAGCTTTCTTT. It encodes CSVAGQQNTEAFF.

The chain has TRBV10-2 and TRBJ1-1; TRBD1 matches at 7 bases. The CDR3 runs 15 residues. Germline trimming cut 6 bases from V and 1 base from J; bases unmatched to any gene: 8. Germline lookup yields CDR1 WSHSY and CDR2 SAAADI. CDR3 sequence reads: CASRHKGTANTEAFF. The DNA of the CDR3 is TGCGCCAGCAGACACAAGGGGACAGCGAACACTGAAGCTTTCTTT.

The J gene is TRBJ1-2, the V gene TRBV27, with 7 bases fitting TRBD1. This CDR3 has 13 residues. V was pared by 6 bases and J by 6 bases, with 7 bases of the junction left unmatched. Per the germline V gene, CDR1 is MNHEY and CDR2 is SMNVEV (reference sequence). Here the CDR3 reads CASREAGGDGYTF. CDR3 DNA: TGTGCCAGCAGGGAGGCAGGGGGGGATGGCTACACCTTC.

The chain has TRBV11-3 and TRBJ2-4; D tentatively reads TRBD1 or TRBD2 (5 bases each). The CDR3 loop spans 11 amino acids. With 6 bases removed from V and 6 bases from J, the gap between germline ends came to 6 bases. Germline assignment: CDR1 SGHNT and CDR2 YENEEA. CDR3 sequence: CASSGGNIQYF. The DNA of the CDR3 is TGTGCCAGCAGTGGGGGAAACATTCAGTACTTC.

The chain has TRBV11-2 and TRBJ2-7, with 9 bases that match TRBD2. CDR3 length: 16 residues. V shed 5 bases and J 3 bases; nucleotides not matched to a gene: 11. Germline loops: CDR1 SGHAT, CDR2 FQNNGV. CDR3 in DNA: TGTGCCAGCAGCAACAAGGCAGCGGGAGGAAACTACGAGCAGTACTTC. Translation: CASSNKAAGGNYEQYF.

The chain couples TRBV7-9 to TRBJ1-3; TRBD1 matches 7 bases. Per the germline V gene, CDR1 is SEHNR and CDR2 is FQNEAQ (reference sequence). The CDR3 runs 14 residues. Trimming cost V 5 bases and J 2 bases; bases outside gene matches: 3. DNA of the CDR3: TGTGCCAGCAGCGGGACAGTAGCTGGAAACACCATATATTTT. Protein: CASSGTVAGNTIYF.

This sequence joins TRBV6-5 and TRBJ1-1; D is ambiguous. In germline, CDR1 is MNHEY, CDR2 SVGAGI. This CDR3 has 11 residues. V dropped 4 bases and J dropped 11 bases, with 11 bases sitting between them. This CDR3 reads CASSSPLGAFF. The CDR3 DNA sequence: TGTGCCAGCAGTTCCCCACTTGGCGCTTTCTTT.

This clone was recorded once. This chain connects TRBV11-2 to TRBJ2-1; D not resolved. Between the trimmed V and J ends, which lost 3 bases and 9 bases, there was a span of 9 bases. Per the germline V gene, CDR1 is SGHAT and CDR2 is FQNNGV. This CDR3 region has 12 residues. The CDR3 DNA reads TGTGCCAGCAGCTTCGAGCTCCGTGAGCAGTTCTTC. It codes for CASSFELREQFF.

The chain has TRBV11-2 and TRBJ1-2; TRBD1 matches 9 bases. The CDR3 sequence is 12 residues long. Germline CDR1 reads SGHAT; CDR2 reads FQNNGV. The ends lost 5 bases at V and 11 bases at J; junction bases unmatched: 6. This CDR3 reads CASSTRDREYTF. Written as DNA, the CDR3 is TGTGCCAGCAGCACGCGGGACAGGGAGTACACCTTC.

The rearrangement links TRBV27 to TRBJ1-2; no clear D. Looked up from germline, CDR1 is MNHEY and CDR2 is SMNVEV (reference sequence). Trimming took off 4 bases at V and 2 bases at J, with 14 bases between the two ends. This CDR3 comprises 15 residues. CDR3 sequence reads: CASSSHSPGNYGYTF. CDR3 bases: TGTGCCAGCAGTTCGCACTCGCCGGGAAACTATGGCTACACCTTC.

Here the CDR3 DNA reads TGCGCCAGCAGCTTGGCCGGGACTAGCGGGGGTAATGAGCAGTTCTTC. Amino acid sequence: CASSLAGTSGGNEQFF. The chain is built from TRBV5-1 and TRBJ2-1, with TRBD2 matching 14 bases. The CDR3 is made up of 16 amino acids. Germline CDR1 is SGHRS and CDR2 is YFSETQ. After removal of 0 bases from V and 7 bases from J, the junction contained 3 bases not matched to a gene.

CDR3 coding DNA: TGTGCCAGCATCCCGTCAGCGGCCAATGAGCAGTTCTTC. Amino acids: CASIPSAANEQFF. J is TRBJ2-1 and V is TRBV28, with D tentatively TRBD2 (5 bases). The V end was cut by 7 bases, the J end by 6 bases, with 13 bases between. The germline V gene encodes CDR1 MDHEN and CDR2 SYDVKM. The CDR3 spans 13 residues.